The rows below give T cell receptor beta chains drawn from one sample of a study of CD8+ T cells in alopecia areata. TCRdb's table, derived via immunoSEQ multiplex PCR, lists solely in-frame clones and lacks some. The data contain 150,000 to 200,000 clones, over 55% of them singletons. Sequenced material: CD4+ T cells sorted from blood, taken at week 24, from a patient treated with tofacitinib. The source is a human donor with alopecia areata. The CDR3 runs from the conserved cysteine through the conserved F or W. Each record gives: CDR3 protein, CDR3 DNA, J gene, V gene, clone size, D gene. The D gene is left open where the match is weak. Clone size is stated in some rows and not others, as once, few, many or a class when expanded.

CASIGGGYSNQPQHF | TGTGCCAGCATTGGGGGGGGTTATAGCAATCAGCCCCAGCATTTT | TRBJ1-5 | TRBV6-6 | few | NA
CASSLADSPLHF | TGTGCCAGCTCACTCGCAGATTCACCCCTCCACTTT | TRBJ1-6 | TRBV18 | few | NA
CASQGNGYTF | TGTGCCAGCCAGGGGAATGGCTACACCTTC | TRBJ1-2 | TRBV7-2 | NA | NA
CSVVGIGQFF | TGCAGCGTTGTAGGGATAGGGCAGTTCTTC | TRBJ2-1 | TRBV29-1 | few | NA
CASSVGTGDREKLFF | TGTGCCAGCAGCGTCGGTACAGGGGATCGAGAAAAACTGTTTTTT | TRBJ1-4 | TRBV9 | NA | TRBD1
CSVQGLAGVQATQYF | TGCAGCGTCCAGGGACTAGCGGGGGTGCAGGCTACGCAGTATTTT | TRBJ2-3 | TRBV29-1 | few | TRBD2
CATSRGGGEEETQYF | TGTGCCACCAGCAGAGGAGGGGGCGAAGAAGAGACCCAGTACTTC | TRBJ2-5 | TRBV15 | once | TRBD1
CSAMTGETQYF | TGCAGCGCAATGACAGGGGAGACCCAGTACTTC | TRBJ2-5 | TRBV29-1 | few | TRBD1
CSVEVVQPQFFSDTQYF | TGCAGCGTTGAAGTGGTTCAGCCTCAGTTCTTTTCAGATACGCAGTATTTT | TRBJ2-3 | TRBV29-1 | NA | NA
CAWSVRGNTEAFF | TGTGCCTGGAGTGTGCGGGGAAACACTGAAGCTTTCTTT | TRBJ1-1 | TRBV30 | NA | NA
CSVNKNTEAFF | TGCAGCGTTAATAAAAACACTGAAGCTTTCTTT | TRBJ1-1 | TRBV29-1 | NA | NA
CASLRTRSKAFF | TGTGCCAGCTTAAGGACGAGATCAAAAGCTTTCTTT | TRBJ1-1 | TRBV28 | NA | NA
CASGLSFNTEAFF | TGTGCTAGTGGTTTAAGTTTTAACACTGAAGCTTTCTTT | TRBJ1-1 | TRBV12-5 | NA | NA
CAISRGRGEQFF | TGTGCCATCAGTCGTGGGAGGGGTGAGCAGTTCTTC | TRBJ2-1 | TRBV10-3 | NA | TRBD2
CAWSVRQGHEQYF | TGTGCCTGGAGTGTACGGCAGGGCCACGAGCAGTACTTC | TRBJ2-7 | TRBV30 | few | NA
CASSEGHPGGYGYTF | TGTGCCAGCAGTGAAGGTCATCCGGGGGGATATGGCTACACCTTC | TRBJ1-2 | TRBV25-1 | few | NA
CAISRDREIFNTGELFF | TGTGCCATCAGCCGGGACAGGGAAATATTTAACACCGGGGAGCTGTTTTTT | TRBJ2-2 | TRBV10-3 | few | TRBD1
CASSMSGGSITEAFF | TGCGCCAGCAGCATGTCTGGGGGATCGATCACTGAAGCTTTCTTT | TRBJ1-1 | TRBV5-1 | NA | NA
CASSMVGPGPRPNYGYTF | TGTGCCAGTAGTATGGTCGGGCCGGGACCCCGACCTAACTATGGCTACACCTTC | TRBJ1-2 | TRBV19 | few | NA
CSVASGGNYNEQFF | TGCAGCGTCGCCAGCGGGGGGAACTACAATGAGCAGTTCTTC | TRBJ2-1 | TRBV29-1 | once | TRBD2